These 2 T cell receptor beta chains came from one sample sequenced in a study of OX40 agonist ivuxolimab in advanced cancers. The repertoire was sequenced with immunoSEQ multiplex PCR; TCRdb's copy has only in-frame clones and lacks some. Of tens of thousands of clones in the sample, 89% are singletons; the top ten hold about 10%. The input for sequencing was CD4+ or CD8+ T cells sorted from blood, taken in a trial of the OX40 agonist ivuxolimab. The receptors stem from an adult with an advanced solid tumor such as melanoma, head and neck, liver or kidney cancer.

The chain joins TRBV28 to TRBJ2-1; D is unclear. CDR3 size: 15 residues. V was pared by 7 bases and J by 8 bases, with 21 bases between. The V gene's germline CDR1 is MDHEN and CDR2 SYDVKM. Here the CDR3 reads CASNTPGQARDEQFF. In DNA form, the CDR3 reads TGTGCCAGCAACACGCCGGGCCAGGCAAGAGATGAGCAGTTCTTC.

Only one count was recorded for this clone. In DNA, the CDR3 is TGTGCCAGCAGCTTGACCCGAAATCAGCCCCAGCATTTT. The encoded protein is CASSLTRNQPQHF. This chain connects TRBV5-5 to TRBJ1-5; D remains ambiguous. The CDR3 length is 13 residues. Germline V gene data show CDR1 as SGHKS and CDR2 as YYEKEE (reference sequence). V was trimmed by 1 base and J by 4 bases, leaving 6 bases between them.